These 14 T cell receptor beta chains share one sample of origin, sequenced in a study of blood T cell repertoires in COVID-19. The protocol was immunoSEQ multiplex PCR, while the TCRdb copy is restricted to in-frame clones and leaves out a portion. The data show some 290,000 clones, about 90% seen once. Source material: peripheral blood. These receptors originate from a woman younger than 45 with COVID-19, enrolled during active disease.

This clone was found a few times. V usage is TRBV6-5 and J usage is TRBJ1-1; D is unresolved. Trimming stripped 6 bases from V and 4 bases from J, with 15 bases between. This CDR3 region has 14 residues. CDR1 is MNHEY and CDR2 is SVGAGI in the germline V gene. The CDR3 protein is CASRKPPGATEAFF. The CDR3 nucleotides read TGTGCCAGCAGAAAACCCCCAGGTGCCACTGAAGCTTTCTTT.

In DNA, the CDR3 is TGCGCCAGCAGCCAAGGGCAAGGGGATTCACCTGAAGCTTTCTTT. This translates into CASSQGQGDSPEAFF. The chain recombines TRBV4-1 with TRBJ1-1; possible D gene TRBD1, 5 bases. The V gene's germline CDR1 is MGHRA and CDR2 YSYEKL. The CDR3 consists of 15 residues. V lost 1 base and J 6 bases, leaving 15 bases between the germline ends.

As regards this clone: The sample has other DNA sequences that encode this CDR3 too. The rearrangement uses TRBV28 and TRBJ1-2; the D gene is possibly TRBD1 (5 bases). CDR3 size: 13 residues. The germline V gene has CDR1 MDHEN and CDR2 SYDVKM. Trimming shortened V by 5 bases and J by 1 base, and 8 bases separated the two germline ends. CDR3 sequence (DNA): TGTGCCAGCAGTCTCGACAGTAACTATGGCTACACCTTC. Translated: CASSLDSNYGYTF.

This sequence joins TRBV6-5 and TRBJ2-7; D is perhaps TRBD2 (5 bases). V lost 0 bases to trimming and J lost 5 bases, with 11 bases between them. The CDR3 covers 14 residues. Germline lookup yields CDR1 MNHEY and CDR2 SVGAGI. The CDR3 DNA is TGTGCCAGCAGTTACTCGCTCCTCGGGGACGAGCAGTACTTC. Translated: CASSYSLLGDEQYF.

This clone was observed a few times. The chain couples TRBV6-1 to TRBJ1-1; tentatively, D is TRBD1 (5 bases). The germline V gene encodes CDR1 MNHNS and CDR2 SASEGT. The V end lost 3 bases, the J end lost 1 base, and 6 bases lay between the germline ends. The CDR3 runs 13 residues. The CDR3 nucleotides read TGTGCCAGCAGTGACAGGGAGAACACTGAAGCTTTCTTT. Amino acid sequence: CASSDRENTEAFF.

V and J are TRBV2 and TRBJ2-5; 7 bases align to TRBD2. V lost 7 bases and J lost 5; bases outside the gene matches: 16. Germline V gene lookup returns CDR1 SNHLY and CDR2 FYNNEI. The CDR3 has 16 residues. Written as DNA, the CDR3 is TGTGCCAGCACCGGTGGACTTCGGGGGAGGGCCGAGACCCAGTACTTC. It is translated as CASTGGLRGRAETQYF. Full variable domain (missing parts from reference TRBV2 and TRBJ2-5): EPEVTQTPSHQVTQMGQEVILRCVPISNHLYFYWYRQILGQKVEFLVSFYNNEISEKSEIFDDQFSVERPDGSNFTLKIRSTKLEDSAMYFCASTGGLRGRAETQYFGPGTRLLVL.

Here the CDR3 reads CASSYGADEQYF. The CDR3 coding sequence is TGTGCCAGCAGTTATGGAGCGGACGAGCAGTACTTC. The rearrangement joins TRBV6-2 or TRBV6-3 to TRBJ2-7; tentative D call: TRBD2 (5 bases). V lost 3 bases, J lost 5 bases, and 8 bases lay in between. Germline V CDR1 and CDR2: MNHEY, SVGEGT. The CDR3 runs 12 residues.

V gene TRBV19 combines with J gene TRBJ1-2; 7 bases fit TRBD1. Germline CDR1 and CDR2: LNHDA and SQIVND (reference sequence). This CDR3 contains 13 residues. With 7 bases clipped from V and 6 bases from J, the junction kept 8 bases outside the gene matches. The CDR3 reads CASTPGQRNGYTF. The CDR3 DNA reads TGTGCCAGTACCCCGGGACAGCGAAATGGCTACACCTTC.

The V gene is TRBV14, the J gene TRBJ1-2, with 7 nucleotides matching TRBD1. V shed 4 bases, J shed 4 bases, and the junction held 3 bases outside the gene matches. The length of the CDR3 is 13 residues. Germline loops: CDR1 SGHDN, CDR2 FVKESK. This CDR3 is CASSLGGSYGYTF. Here the CDR3 DNA reads TGTGCCAGCAGCCTAGGGGGCTCCTATGGCTACACCTTC.

This sequence joins TRBV4-1 and TRBJ2-3; 12 bases line up with TRBD1. Germline lookup yields CDR1 MGHRA and CDR2 YSYEKL. The junction had 9 bases not matched to a gene; V was cut back by 5 bases and J by 3 bases. The CDR3 is made up of 17 amino acids. CDR3: CASSSRGDRGRTDTQYF. CDR3 in DNA: TGCGCCAGCAGCTCTCGGGGGGACAGGGGGCGAACAGATACGCAGTATTTT.

This sequence joins TRBV28 and TRBJ2-7, with D perhaps TRBD2 (6 bases). CDR1 is MDHEN and CDR2 is SYDVKM in the germline V gene. The CDR3 totals 13 residues. V lost 7 bases and J lost 5, with 15 bases in between. The CDR3 region is CASKLEGFDEQYF. The CDR3 region has the DNA TGTGCCAGCAAACTGGAGGGTTTCGACGAGCAGTACTTC.

The rearrangement uses TRBV7-8 and TRBJ2-5, with D possibly TRBD2 on 6 matching bases. CDR1 is SGHVS and CDR2 is FQNEAQ in the germline V gene. V was shortened by 3 bases and J by 4 bases, with 15 bases between the two germline ends. The CDR3 runs 15 residues. The CDR3 DNA reads as TGTGCCAGCAGCTTGCGGGACGGGCTCAGAGAGACCCAGTACTTC. Protein product: CASSLRDGLRETQYF.

The chain is built from TRBV27 and TRBJ2-5; D is unresolved. The CDR3 totals 13 residues. Germline V lookup: CDR1 MNHEY, CDR2 SMNVEV (reference sequence). Deletions cut 2 bases from V and 1 base from J, with 5 bases between. This chain's CDR3 is CASSLGFQETQYF. CDR3 nucleotide sequence: TGTGCCAGCAGTTTAGGCTTCCAAGAGACCCAGTACTTC.

This clone was detected only once. The rearrangement joins TRBV5-4 to TRBJ2-5; 8 positions match TRBD2. Looked up from germline, CDR1 is SGHNT and CDR2 is YYREEE (reference sequence). Trimming at V came to 1 base and at J to 2 bases, leaving 13 bases not matched to a gene. The CDR3 extends over 18 amino acids. The CDR3 coding sequence is TGTGCCAGCAGCTTGCTCGTACAGGGAACGGGAGGGCAAGAGACCCAGTACTTC. This codes for CASSLLVQGTGGQETQYF.